One T cell receptor (beta chain) is described in this entry. In this sample, this clonotype turned up a few times. Its specific antigen is unknown. No base quality values were provided; no much bigger clone lies one nucleotide off. The library was produced with PCR. The reads were generated on an Illumina HiSeq 2500. TCR libraries were prepared with molecular barcoding, using unique molecular identifiers to normalize TCRbeta repertoire quantification. TCRdb itself trimmed the public reads at Q25 with fastp, ran MiXCR and retained productive beta chains. Each entry merges the rows of one CDR3 protein and shows their most common DNA and genes. The sample records a few hundred thousand distinct CDR3 sequences, over 10% of which are singletons. In total, the top ten clones hold 2% to 2.5% of the sample. The treatment or condition label corresponds to: allogeneic hematopoietic cell transplantation with graft depleted of TCRalphabeta T cells and CD19 B cells. TCRalphabeta/CD19-depleted allogeneic hematopoietic cell grafts were given to the transplant recipients, all of whom were children.

Spanning cysteine to phenylalanine, the CDR3 consists of 15 amino acids. Just the 45-base CDR3 DNA is kept, in frame starting at base 1. Trimming takes 3 bases from V and 0 bases from J, and the germline ends sit 9 bases apart. CDR1 and CDR2, per the germline V gene (reference sequence), are LNHDA and SQIVND. This entry comes from a study of T-cell reconstitution after alpha-beta-depleted transplantation in children (TCRdb year 2016). For context, the study as a whole: Using TCR repertoire profiling, the study followed T-cell immune reconstitution in a quantitative way in children after TCRalphabeta/CD19-depleted allogeneic hematopoietic cell transplantation.

Summary of the overall study and its limitations: In some patients, the high TCRbeta diversity seen at day 60 was put down to recipient T cells and intrathymic progenitors that had survived conditioning. Over subsequent months, a decline in hyperexpanded clone frequencies was noted, and after one year, T-cell counts and TCRbeta diversity were mostly ascribed to newly produced T cells. The apparently early alphabetaT-cell count recovery about two months after transplant was reportedly dependent on only several hundred rapidly expanded clones derived from non-depleted graft cells.

Sample: PBMCs, mostly from graft donor cells, taken 360 days after TCRalphabeta/CD19-depleted stem cell transplant. The sequence links TRBV19 to TRBJ2-4; a confident D gene designation cannot be given. The receptor was derived from a male patient younger than 18 who had a stem cell transplant for acute myeloid leukemia, so the T cells may come from the graft donor. Read as DNA, the sequence is TGTGCCAGTAGTATTACTGGTGGAGCCAAAAACATTCAGTACTTC. It translates as CASSITGGAKNIQYF.